The source of this T cell receptor (beta chain) is a study of blood T cell repertoires in COVID-19. Germline V gene data show CDR1 as KGHDR and CDR2 as SFDVKD. This CDR3 comprises 17 residues. V was clipped by 1 base and J by 0 bases; unmatched bases: 3. Original analysis: Estimates of nucleated cell counts were drawn from the amplification of reference gene primers. Sequencing was performed with immunoSEQ multiplex PCR; in TCRdb, only in-frame clones are kept and a portion is missing. V, J and clone size reflect that table, while D and trimming were determined from the DNA. The sample includes hundreds of thousands of clones, 80% of them seen just once.

This receptor was taken from a woman in her 40s with acute COVID-19. Specimen: PBMCs or T cells enriched from blood (not recorded which). This chain uses TRBV24-1 with TRBJ2-1; 9 bases are shared with TRBD2. CDR3 sequence reads: CATSDFRLADSYNEQFF. The CDR3 DNA follows: TGTGCCACCAGTGATTTCAGACTAGCGGACTCCTACAATGAGCAGTTCTTC.